The 29 T cell receptor beta chains reported below all come from one sample, sequenced in a study of OX40 agonist ivuxolimab in advanced cancers. TCRdb's copy holds only in-frame clones and misses some; the assay was immunoSEQ multiplex PCR. The sample has 45,000 to 70,000 clones, about nine tenths seen once. The input for sequencing was CD4+ or CD8+ T cells sorted from blood, taken in a trial of the OX40 agonist ivuxolimab. The receptors shown here come from an adult with an advanced solid tumor such as melanoma, head and neck, liver or kidney cancer.

This chain joins TRBV10-3 and TRBJ1-2; no reliable D call. V lost 3 bases and J lost 8, with 13 bases in between. CDR1 is ENHRY and CDR2 is SYGVKD in the germline V gene. The length of the CDR3 is 13 residues. As DNA, the CDR3 is TGTGCCATCAGTGACTCGGGAAAAGGGGGCTACACCTTC. This encodes CAISDSGKGGYTF.

This clone occurred once. V is TRBV25-1 and J is TRBJ1-6; D uncertain. The length of the CDR3 is 14 residues. V lost 4 bases and J lost 4, with 8 bases in between. Germline loops: CDR1 MGHDK, CDR2 SYGVNS. The CDR3 nucleotides read TGTGCCAGCAGTGCGGGTGTTTATAATTCACCCCTCCACTTT. Translated, it gives CASSAGVYNSPLHF.

The chain carries TRBV5-1 and TRBJ2-1, with 10 bases that match TRBD1. The CDR3 extends over 16 amino acids. V was clipped by 0 bases and J by 9 bases; unmatched bases: 9. Germline loops: CDR1 SGHRS, CDR2 YFSETQ. The CDR3 loop reads CASSLADRGPGGEQFF. CDR3 coding DNA: TGCGCCAGCAGCTTGGCTGACAGGGGGCCGGGGGGTGAGCAGTTCTTC.

The V and J genes are TRBV5-4 and TRBJ2-3; D gene ambiguous. The CDR3 is 14 residues long. V lost 5 bases and J 3 bases, leaving 13 bases between the germline ends. The germline V gene has CDR1 SGHNT and CDR2 YYREEE (reference sequence). CDR3 protein: CASSSGSPTDTQYF. In DNA, the CDR3 is TGTGCCAGCAGTTCGGGCAGCCCTACAGATACGCAGTATTTT.

This clone was seen only a few times. This specimen includes other DNA sequences encoding the same CDR3. The J gene is TRBJ1-5, the V gene TRBV2; D is undetermined. V lost 1 base, J lost 4 bases, and 5 bases lay in between. The CDR3 covers 13 residues. Germline V gene data show CDR1 as SNHLY and CDR2 as FYNNEI. CDR3 sequence (DNA): TGTGCCAGCAGTGAAGACCTTAATCAGCCCCAGCATTTT. This codes for CASSEDLNQPQHF.

The chain recombines TRBV11-2 with TRBJ2-7; a possible D gene is TRBD1 (6 bases). Germline V gene data show CDR1 as SGHAT and CDR2 as FQNNGV. Trimming removed 0 bases at V and 2 bases at J, with 14 bases between. This CDR3 spans 16 amino acids. The CDR3 nucleotides are TGTGCCAGCAGCTTAGATCGGGCAGGGGCTACCTACGAGCAGTACTTC. Translated, it gives CASSLDRAGATYEQYF.

The table lists this clone with a few counts. J is TRBJ1-4 and V is TRBV28; D not resolved. This CDR3 is built from 14 residues. CDR1 is MDHEN, CDR2 SYDVKM, per germline. V lost 2 bases, J lost 5 bases, and 9 bases lay in between. In DNA form, the CDR3 reads TGTGCCAGCAGTTTACCGGGGTCAAATGAAAAACTGTTTTTT. The encoded protein is CASSLPGSNEKLFF. The whole variable domain, remainder taken from reference TRBV28 and TRBJ1-4, is DVKVTQSSRYLVKRTGEKVFLECVQDMDHENMFWYRQDPGLGLRLIYFSYDVKMKEKGDIPEGYSVSREKKERFSLILESASTNQTSMYLCASSLPGSNEKLFFGSGTQLSVL.

The V and J genes are TRBV4-1 and TRBJ1-1, with D unresolved. CDR1 is MGHRA, CDR2 YSYEKL, per germline. Between the trimmed V and J ends, which lost 2 bases and 0 bases, there was a span of 4 bases. CDR3 length equals 13 residues. In DNA form, the CDR3 reads TGCGCCAGCAGCCAATCGGTGAACACTGAAGCTTTCTTT. It is translated as CASSQSVNTEAFF.

The chain carries TRBV15 and TRBJ1-2, with D maybe TRBD1 (5 bases). CDR3 length: 13 amino acids. V was shortened by 1 base and J by 6 bases, with 9 bases between the two germline ends. The V gene's germline CDR1 is LNHNV and CDR2 YYDKDF (reference sequence). The CDR3 protein is CATSRVRGDGYTF. The CDR3 region has the DNA TGTGCCACCAGCAGAGTTCGGGGGGATGGCTACACCTTC.

CDR3 nucleotide sequence: TGTGCCAGCAGGAATAAAGAGACCCAGTACTTC. It translates to CASRNKETQYF. This sequence joins TRBV6-6 and TRBJ2-5; D remains unclear. The CDR3 length is 11 residues. Germline V gives CDR1 MNHNY, CDR2 SVGAGI (reference sequence). Trimming stripped 6 bases from V and 3 bases from J, with 5 bases between.

V is TRBV9 and J is TRBJ2-5; 7 nucleotides align to TRBD2. CDR1 is SGDLS and CDR2 is YYNGEE in the germline V gene. The J segment lost 7 bases and the V segment lost 3 bases, leaving 12 bases of the junction unmatched. CDR3 size: 15 residues. CDR3 loop: CASSARTRTSTTQYF. The CDR3 nucleotides read TGTGCCAGCAGCGCCAGGACTAGAACGTCGACGACCCAGTACTTC.

V is TRBV28 and J is TRBJ2-7; D is undetermined. V lost 6 bases, J lost 4 bases, and 7 bases lay in between. The V gene's germline CDR1 is MDHEN and CDR2 SYDVKM. This CDR3 has 11 residues. CDR3: CASRAEYEQYF. The DNA for the CDR3 is TGTGCCAGCAGAGCCGAGTACGAGCAGTACTTC.

The chain combines TRBV6-5 with TRBJ2-1; D unresolved. The V end lost 4 bases, the J end lost 0 bases, and 10 bases lay between the germline ends. The germline V gene has CDR1 MNHEY and CDR2 SVGAGI. The CDR3 is 15 residues long. CDR3 nucleotides: TGTGCCAGCAGTTCTACTTTGAGCTCCTACAATGAGCAGTTCTTC. Translated: CASSSTLSSYNEQFF.

The rearrangement links TRBV11-2 to TRBJ2-1; D perhaps matches TRBD1 (5 bases). Looked up from germline, CDR1 is SGHAT and CDR2 is FQNNGV. The V gene lost 4 bases and the J gene lost 4 bases, with 14 bases spanning the gap. CDR3 length: 15 residues. CDR3 loop: CASSSYRGAYNEQFF. In nucleotides, the CDR3 is TGTGCCAGCAGCTCCTACCGTGGGGCTTACAATGAGCAGTTCTTC.

The rearrangement links TRBV5-1 to TRBJ2-2, with a weak D call TRBD1 (7 bases). Germline V gives CDR1 SGHRS, CDR2 YFSETQ. The V gene lost 5 bases and the J gene lost 2 bases, with 13 bases spanning the gap. The CDR3 contains 15 residues. The DNA of the CDR3 is TGCGCCAGCAGAAGGGGGGACAGTAACACCGGGGAGCTGTTTTTT. Protein: CASRRGDSNTGELFF.

The chain recombines TRBV2 with TRBJ2-7; 7 bases fit TRBD1. CDR1 and CDR2 (germline): SNHLY, FYNNEI. The J segment lost 1 base and the V segment lost 11 bases, leaving 11 bases of the junction unmatched. This CDR3 has 14 amino acids. This CDR3 reads CAGRPGGRSYEQYF. DNA of the CDR3: TGTGCCGGTCGACCAGGGGGTAGGTCCTACGAGCAGTACTTC.

The V gene is TRBV19, the J gene TRBJ1-2, with 9 bases lining up with TRBD1. Trimming cost V 7 bases and J 0 bases; bases outside gene matches: 9. The CDR3 sequence is 16 residues long. Germline-derived CDR1 and CDR2 are LNHDA and SQIVND (reference sequence). CDR3 DNA sequence: TGTGCCAGTAAAAGGGTGGGACAGGGACCTAACTATGGCTACACCTTC. Its translation is CASKRVGQGPNYGYTF.

V and J are TRBV30 and TRBJ2-1; D perhaps matches TRBD2 (7 bases). Germline lookup yields CDR1 GTSNPN and CDR2 SVGIG (reference sequence). CDR3 size: 16 residues. Trimming removed 2 bases at V and 3 bases at J, with 17 bases between. CDR3 residues: CAWSRGRDLRYNEQFF. DNA of the CDR3: TGTGCCTGGAGTAGGGGGAGGGACTTACGCTACAATGAGCAGTTCTTC.

In the case of this clone: The same CDR3 arises from other DNA sequences in this sample as well. The chain carries TRBV30 and TRBJ2-7; D remains unclear. CDR1 is GTSNPN, CDR2 SVGIG, per germline (reference sequence). V lost 0 bases and J lost 2, with 5 bases in between. The CDR3 has 12 amino acids. The CDR3 DNA sequence: TGTGCCTGGAGTGTAGGCCCCTACGAGCAGTACTTC. Translated: CAWSVGPYEQYF.

The V gene is TRBV27, the J gene TRBJ2-7; D ambiguous. The CDR3 runs 12 residues. Germline CDR1 is MNHEY and CDR2 is SMNVEV (reference sequence). Trimming removed 6 bases at V and 1 base at J, with 7 bases between. The CDR3 here is CASSSQSYEQYF. In nucleotides, the CDR3 is TGTGCCAGCAGCTCCCAGTCCTACGAGCAGTACTTC.

The chain combines TRBV19 with TRBJ2-5, with 9 positions matching TRBD2. Unmatched junction bases numbered 9, after V lost 5 bases and J lost 2 bases. Germline lookup yields CDR1 LNHDA and CDR2 SQIVND (reference sequence). The CDR3 totals 16 residues. CDR3 in amino acids: CASSSPSLAGQETQYF. The CDR3 region has the DNA TGTGCCAGTAGTTCACCCAGTCTAGCGGGGCAAGAGACCCAGTACTTC.

The gene calls are TRBV6-5 and TRBJ1-1, with 8 bases fitting TRBD1. This CDR3 contains 15 residues. Germline V gene data show CDR1 as MNHEY and CDR2 as SVGAGI. Unmatched junction bases numbered 7, after V lost 4 bases and J lost 3 bases. CDR3 nucleotide sequence: TGTGCCAGCAGTTTTACTGACAGGGGCGACACTGAAGCTTTCTTT. The encoded protein is CASSFTDRGDTEAFF.

The chain employs TRBV4-1 and TRBJ2-5, with 10 bases matching TRBD2. Germline CDR1 MGHRA, CDR2 YSYEKL. The CDR3 is 16 amino acids. Trimming cost V 2 bases and J 4 bases; bases outside gene matches: 7. The CDR3 region is CASSQSSGRPGETQYF. The CDR3 nucleotides read TGCGCCAGCAGCCAATCTAGCGGGAGACCAGGAGAGACCCAGTACTTC.

This rearrangement joins TRBV7-3 to TRBJ2-1; the match to TRBD2 covers 7 bases. Germline V gene sequence: CDR1 SGHTA, CDR2 FQGTGA. The CDR3 has 16 amino acids. J gave up 8 bases and V 5 bases, and 15 bases lay outside the gene matches. This chain's CDR3 is CASSPLGWEGSHEQFF. In DNA, the CDR3 is TGTGCCAGCAGCCCCCTAGGGTGGGAGGGCTCCCATGAGCAGTTCTTC.

The chain links TRBV25-1 to TRBJ1-2; D possibly corresponds to TRBD1 (5 bases). Per germline, CDR1 MGHDK and CDR2 SYGVNS. Trimming took 7 bases from V and 4 from J, leaving 19 bases between them. The CDR3 extends over 15 amino acids. CDR3 in amino acids: CASIGPRGTVYGYTF. The DNA for the CDR3 is TGTGCCAGCATTGGGCCCCGGGGGACGGTCTATGGCTACACCTTC.

The rearrangement joins TRBV5-1 to TRBJ2-7, with 10 bases aligning to TRBD1. CDR1 is SGHRS and CDR2 is YFSETQ in the germline V gene. This CDR3 is built from 13 residues. The trim removed 5 bases at V and 5 bases at J, leaving 4 bases unmatched. As DNA, the CDR3 is TGCGCCAGCAGAACGACAGGGGGCGACGAGCAGTACTTC. It specifies CASRTTGGDEQYF.

The chain is built from TRBV19 and TRBJ2-3; tentatively, D is TRBD2 (6 bases). The CDR3 is 12 residues long. V shed 5 bases and J shed 6 bases, with 9 bases lying between them. Germline V CDR1 and CDR2: LNHDA, SQIVND (reference sequence). The CDR3 protein is CASSRRVDTQYF. Written as DNA, the CDR3 is TGTGCCAGTAGTCGGAGGGTTGATACGCAGTATTTT.

CDR3: CASLTLGAQYF. The CDR3 nucleotides read TGTGCCAGCCTTACCTTGGGGGCCCAGTACTTC. This chain connects TRBV2 to TRBJ2-5; the D gene could be TRBD1 or TRBD2 (5 bases each). In germline, CDR1 is SNHLY, CDR2 FYNNEI. Trimming removed 8 bases from V and 9 bases from J, with 13 bases in between. CDR3 length: 11 amino acids.

This chain links TRBV18 with TRBJ2-7, with D perhaps given as TRBD1 or TRBD2 (5 bases each). Germline-derived CDR1 and CDR2 are KGHSH and LQKENI. The CDR3 totals 14 residues. Trimming shortened V by 2 bases and J by 6 bases, and 14 bases separated the two germline ends. CDR3 coding DNA: TGTGCCAGCTCACCAGAGGGACGGGGCTCCGAGCAGTACTTC. Translation: CASSPEGRGSEQYF.